The 22 T cell receptor beta chains below all came from one sample that was sequenced in a study of cytotoxic CD8 clonotypes in ibrutinib-treated CLL. The data were produced by immunoSEQ multiplex PCR, yet TCRdb's version contains in-frame clones alone and is incomplete. The sample shows about 160,000 clones, 81% of them seen only once. The sequencing used PBMCs, collected after 12 months of ibrutinib treatment. These receptors came from a human donor with chronic lymphocytic leukemia.

The V and J genes are TRBV4-3 and TRBJ2-5; the match to TRBD1 covers 9 bases. Germline lookup yields CDR1 LGHNA and CDR2 YSLEER. Trimming removed 5 bases from V and 5 bases from J; junction bases left unmatched: 9. CDR3 size: 15 residues. Written as DNA, the CDR3 is TGCGCCAGCAGCGCCGAGACAGGGGGTAGGGAGACCCAGTACTTC. Translating it yields CASSAETGGRETQYF.

The chain is built from TRBV27 and TRBJ2-7, with no clear D. Trimming removed 3 bases at V and 3 bases at J, with 12 bases between. The CDR3 totals 14 residues. Germline CDR1 reads MNHEY; CDR2 reads SMNVEV (reference sequence). Here the CDR3 DNA reads TGTGCCAGCAGTTTGAGGTCTGGAGTCTACGAGCAGTACTTC. Protein product: CASSLRSGVYEQYF.

CDR3: CASSVRFEGSYSTDTQYF. CDR3 sequence (DNA): TGTGCCAGCAGCGTTAGGTTCGAAGGGAGTTATAGCACAGATACGCAGTATTTT. The chain is built from TRBV5-4 and TRBJ2-3; possibly TRBD2 for D (5 bases). Trimming removed 4 bases at V and 0 bases at J, with 21 bases between. The CDR3 contains 18 residues. Germline V gives CDR1 SGHNT, CDR2 YYREEE (reference sequence). Looking up the rest from reference TRBV5-4 and TRBJ2-3 gives the full variable domain: ETGVTQSPTHLIKTRGQQVTLRCSSQSGHNTVSWYQQALGQGPQFIFQYYREEENGRGNFPPRFSGLQFPNYSSELNVNALELDDSALYLCASSVRFEGSYSTDTQYFGPGTRLTVL.

The chain is built from TRBV18 and TRBJ2-3; D gene ambiguous. The CDR3 loop spans 18 amino acids. Trimming removed 4 bases at V and 0 bases at J, with 20 bases between. Germline V CDR1 and CDR2: KGHSH, LQKENI. In nucleotides, the CDR3 is TGTGCCAGCTCACGACAAATCGACTGGTATTCTAGCACAGATACGCAGTATTTT. Protein sequence: CASSRQIDWYSSTDTQYF.

The count of this clone is one. The rearrangement joins TRBV28 to TRBJ1-1, with 9 bases matching TRBD1. The germline CDR1 and CDR2 sequences are MDHEN and SYDVKM. CDR3 length equals 15 residues. The J segment lost 1 base and the V segment lost 5 bases, leaving 5 bases of the junction unmatched. The CDR3 nucleotides are TGTGCCAGCAGTCCTTCGGGACAGGGGAACACTGAAGCTTTCTTT. Residues: CASSPSGQGNTEAFF.

The rearrangement joins TRBV5-1 to TRBJ2-3; D call uncertain. Germline V lookup: CDR1 SGHRS, CDR2 YFSETQ. The CDR3 sequence is 15 residues long. V was trimmed by 0 bases and J by 2 bases, leaving 10 bases between them. In DNA, the CDR3 is TGCGCCAGCAGCTTGGAAGTACTTTCCACAGATACGCAGTATTTT. It specifies CASSLEVLSTDTQYF.

The chain recombines TRBV28 with TRBJ1-1; perhaps TRBD1 as D (6 bases). This CDR3 comprises 17 residues. The V and J ends lost 5 bases and 1 base respectively, with 20 bases between them. Germline loops: CDR1 MDHEN, CDR2 SYDVKM. DNA of the CDR3: TGTGCCAGCAGTCCATCAGAACAGGGAACTTGGAACACTGAAGCTTTCTTT. Amino acids: CASSPSEQGTWNTEAFF.

The chain employs TRBV9 and TRBJ2-5; D gene uncertain. This CDR3 is built from 14 residues. Per germline, CDR1 SGDLS and CDR2 YYNGEE. The germline V and J ends were trimmed by 4 bases and 2 bases, with 12 bases remaining between them. This CDR3 reads CASSPRDPQETQYF. The CDR3 DNA follows: TGTGCCAGCAGCCCACGCGACCCTCAAGAGACCCAGTACTTC.

This clone was found a few times. The CDR3 region has the DNA TGTGCCAGCAGTTTGAGTGGTGGGAAGCGGTACGAGCAGTACTTC. This gives the protein CASSLSGGKRYEQYF. The chain has TRBV27 and TRBJ2-7; TRBD2 might be the D (5 bases). CDR3 length: 15 amino acids. Germline V gene data show CDR1 as MNHEY and CDR2 as SMNVEV (reference sequence). V was cut by 3 bases and J by 4 bases, with 16 bases left in between.

The chain is built from TRBV6-6 and TRBJ2-5; the D gene is possibly TRBD1 (5 bases). The V and J ends lost 0 bases and 1 base respectively, with 12 bases between them. Germline V gene lookup returns CDR1 MNHNY and CDR2 SVGAGI (reference sequence). CDR3 length: 16 residues. The CDR3 reads CASSYSSGQGQETQYF. The DNA for the CDR3 is TGTGCCAGCAGTTACTCTTCCGGGCAGGGCCAAGAGACCCAGTACTTC.

In its sample, this clone was seen once. CDR3 sequence reads: CASSPRESSGNTIYF. CDR3 in DNA: TGTGCCAGCTCACCACGGGAAAGCTCTGGAAACACCATATATTTT. V gene TRBV18 combines with J gene TRBJ1-3, with unresolved D. Germline CDR1 KGHSH, CDR2 LQKENI. The V gene lost 1 base and the J gene lost 0 bases, with 7 bases spanning the gap. CDR3 length: 15 amino acids. The full variable domain, rest sourced from reference TRBV18 and TRBJ1-3, is NAGVMQNPRHLVRRRGQEARLRCSPMKGHSHVYWYRQLPEEGLKFMVYLQKENIIDESGMPKERFSAEFPKEGPSILRIQQVVRGDSAAYFCASSPRESSGNTIYFGEGSWLTVV.

The V gene is TRBV25-1, the J gene TRBJ1-6; tentatively, D is TRBD1 (6 bases). The V end lost 8 bases, the J end lost 5 bases, and 13 bases lay between the germline ends. The CDR3 runs to 14 residues. CDR1 and CDR2 from the germline V gene are MGHDK and SYGVNS. CDR3 region: CASGDGGHNSPLHF. The CDR3 coding sequence is TGTGCCAGCGGAGATGGGGGCCATAATTCACCCCTCCACTTT.

This clone was recorded once. This sequence joins TRBV13 and TRBJ1-3, with D unclear. The V gene's germline CDR1 is PRHDT and CDR2 FYEKMQ (reference sequence). The V gene lost 3 bases and the J gene lost 0 bases, with 6 bases spanning the gap. This CDR3 contains 14 residues. The CDR3 bases are TGTGCCAGCAGCTTTGGGAGCTCTGGAAACACCATATATTTT. It specifies CASSFGSSGNTIYF. Full variable domain (outside the CDR3, taken from reference TRBV13 and TRBJ1-3): AAGVIQSPRHLIKEKRETATLKCYPIPRHDTVYWYQQGPGQDPQFLISFYEKMQSDKGSIPDRFSAQQFSDYHSELNMSSLELGDSALYFCASSFGSSGNTIYFGEGSWLTVV.

The gene calls are TRBV14 and TRBJ1-4, with a possible D match to TRBD1 (6 bases). From germline, CDR1 is SGHDN and CDR2 FVKESK. The length of the CDR3 is 16 residues. V lost 2 bases and J lost 8, with 18 bases in between. The CDR3 here is CASSQSLGGLSEKLFF. CDR3 nucleotide sequence: TGTGCCAGCAGCCAATCTTTGGGGGGCTTATCGGAAAAACTGTTTTTT.

The CDR3 DNA is TGCGCCAGCAGCCAAGGGGCTAGCGACTCCTACGAGCAGTACTTC. Translation: CASSQGASDSYEQYF. V gene TRBV4-1 combines with J gene TRBJ2-7, with a weak D call TRBD2 (6 bases). CDR3 length: 15 residues. The ends were cut back, 1 base at V and 0 bases at J, with 10 bases in the middle. Per the germline V gene, CDR1 is MGHRA and CDR2 is YSYEKL.

This chain connects TRBV5-5 to TRBJ1-5; TRBD1 matches at 9 bases. J was trimmed by 7 bases and V by 3 bases; bases with no gene match: 5. Germline lookup yields CDR1 SGHKS and CDR2 YYEKEE (reference sequence). This CDR3 is 14 amino acids long. The CDR3 region is CASSWGQGDQPQHF. CDR3 nucleotides: TGTGCCAGCAGCTGGGGACAGGGAGACCAGCCCCAGCATTTT. The complete variable domain, with remaining parts taken from reference TRBV5-5 and TRBJ1-5, reads DAGVTQSPTHLIKTRGQQVTLRCSPISGHKSVSWYQQVLGQGPQFIFQYYEKEERGRGNFPDRFSARQFPNYSSELNVNALLLGDSALYLCASSWGQGDQPQHFGDGTRLSIL.

On this clone itself: Other DNA sequences from this sample encode an identical CDR3 as well. This chain joins TRBV5-1 and TRBJ1-2, with D uncertain. The length of the CDR3 is 13 residues. The V end was cut by 0 bases, the J end by 4 bases, with 7 bases between. Germline values: CDR1 SGHRS, CDR2 YFSETQ. The CDR3 nucleotides are TGCGCCAGCAGCTTGGACAGACGCTATGGCTACACCTTC. Translated, it gives CASSLDRRYGYTF. Using reference TRBV5-1 and TRBJ1-2 for the parts outside the CDR3, the full variable domain is KAGVTQTPRYLIKTRGQQVTLSCSPISGHRSVSWYQQTPGQGLQFLFEYFSETQRNKGNFPGRFSGRQFSNSRSEMNVSTLELGDSALYLCASSLDRRYGYTFGSGTRLTVV.

CDR3 in DNA: TGTGCCAGCAGCTCCCCGGGACAGGGGGAAAAACTGTTTTTT. This codes for CASSSPGQGEKLFF. The V and J genes are TRBV5-5 and TRBJ1-4; 10 nucleotides line up with TRBD1. The V gene end was trimmed by 3 bases and the J gene end by 8 bases; junction bases not matched to a gene: 4. The CDR3 is 14 residues long. Germline loops: CDR1 SGHKS, CDR2 YYEKEE (reference sequence).

V and J are TRBV7-2 and TRBJ1-5; D is unclear. The V gene's germline CDR1 is SGHTA and CDR2 FQGNSA. V lost 2 bases and J 0 bases, leaving 8 bases between the germline ends. The CDR3 is 15 amino acids. The CDR3 DNA reads as TGTGCCAGCAGCTTATATACGGATAGCAATCAGCCCCAGCATTTT. Translation gives CASSLYTDSNQPQHF.

The chain has TRBV2 and TRBJ2-1; either TRBD1 or TRBD2 may fit D (6 bases each). V was clipped by 7 bases and J by 7 bases, with 14 bases between them. The CDR3 has 13 amino acids. Per the germline V gene, CDR1 is SNHLY and CDR2 is FYNNEI. In DNA, the CDR3 is TGTGCCAGCAACTTTAAAGGGGGGAATGAGCAGTTCTTC. It encodes CASNFKGGNEQFF.

The chain recombines TRBV4-2 with TRBJ2-3; 13 nucleotides agree with TRBD2. The ends lost 4 bases at V and 0 bases at J; junction bases unmatched: 13. CDR1 and CDR2 from the germline V gene are LGHNA and YNFKEQ. The CDR3 sequence is 20 residues long. The chain's CDR3 is CASSPGLAGATRSSTDTQYF. The CDR3 nucleotides read TGTGCCAGCAGCCCCGGACTAGCGGGAGCAACTCGATCTAGCACAGATACGCAGTATTTT.

Points on this clone: Other DNA sequences of this sample code for an identical CDR3. The chain combines TRBV29-1 with TRBJ1-1; 7 positions match TRBD1. J gave up 1 base and V 3 bases, and 2 bases lay outside the gene matches. This CDR3 spans 13 amino acids. CDR1 SQVTM and CDR2 ANQGSEA come from the germline V gene. CDR3 residues: CSVEGQRNTEAFF. The CDR3 DNA is TGCAGCGTTGAGGGACAGCGGAACACTGAAGCTTTCTTT.